The 26 T cell receptor beta chains presented below share a single source sample, sequenced in a study of T cell repertoires in cytomegalovirus infection. TCRdb re-called the reads with MiXCR, one entry per CDR3 protein. Found here are around 310,000 distinct CDR3 sequences, roughly 15% of them singletons; the top ten hold 12%. The sequenced material came from PBMCs. The origin of the receptors is a human donor in good health (CMV status not recorded). Some clones in this sample may be carry-over from other donors' samples.

This clonotype showed up just a few times. The chain joins TRBV7-9 to TRBJ1-6; TRBD1 might be the D (6 bases). There are 17 residues in the CDR3. Germline CDR1 reads SEHNR; CDR2 reads FQNEAQ (reference sequence). Trimming pared 6 bases from V and 7 bases from J, leaving 22 bases between. CDR3: CASSSRQEEFFNSPLHF. In nucleotides, the CDR3 is TGTGCCAGCAGTTCGCGACAGGAGGAGTTCTTCAATTCACCCCTCCACTTT. The whole variable domain, filled in from reference TRBV7-9 and TRBJ1-6, reads DTGVSQNPRHKITKRGQNVTFRCDPISEHNRLYWYRQTLGQGPEFLTYFQNEAQLEKSRLLSDRFSAERPKGSFSTLEIQRTEQGDSAMYLCASSSRQEEFFNSPLHFGNGTRLTVT.

The V and J genes are TRBV7-6 and TRBJ2-7; weak D call: TRBD1 (6 bases). CDR1 is SGHVS, CDR2 FNYEAQ, per germline. V lost 5 bases and J 2 bases, leaving 13 bases between the germline ends. CDR3 length: 14 residues. For the CDR3, the DNA is TGTGCCAGCAGCCCACGACAGGAGACCTACGAGCAGTACTTC. This sequence encodes CASSPRQETYEQYF. Full variable domain (missing parts from reference TRBV7-6 and TRBJ2-7): GAGVSQSPRYKVTKRGQDVALRCDPISGHVSLYWYRQALGQGPEFLTYFNYEAQQDKSGLPNDRFSAERPEGSISTLTIQRTEQRDSAMYRCASSPRQETYEQYFGPGTRLTVT.

This clonotype was seen a few times. The chain recombines TRBV4-2 with TRBJ1-2, with TRBD1 matching over 7 bases. The CDR3 sequence is 14 residues long. The V gene end was trimmed by 5 bases and the J gene end by 8 bases; junction bases not matched to a gene: 11. The germline V gene encodes CDR1 LGHNA and CDR2 YNFKEQ. The CDR3 sequence is CASSMDRNSLGYTF. Here the CDR3 DNA reads TGTGCCAGCAGCATGGACAGGAACTCTTTGGGCTACACCTTC.

The rearrangement uses TRBV7-6 and TRBJ1-6; weak D call: TRBD1 (6 bases). The CDR3 has 15 residues. Germline CDR1 reads SGHVS; CDR2 reads FNYEAQ. Trimming removed 4 bases from V and 9 bases from J, with 16 bases in between. CDR3 protein: CASSSGQPGASPLHF. CDR3 coding DNA: TGTGCCAGCAGCTCCGGACAGCCCGGAGCTTCACCCCTCCACTTT.

This clonotype was recorded at least ten times. The chain joins TRBV7-2 to TRBJ1-4; TRBD1 matches at 9 bases. This CDR3 region has 12 residues. V dropped 4 bases and J dropped 11; count of bases not matched to a gene: 2. Looked up from germline, CDR1 is SGHTA and CDR2 is FQGNSA. CDR3 region: CASSSTGGKLFF. Here the CDR3 DNA reads TGTGCCAGCAGCTCAACAGGGGGCAAACTGTTTTTT.

This clonotype was seen at least ten times. V gene TRBV6-1 combines with J gene TRBJ2-1; 8 bases agree with TRBD2. The CDR3 covers 14 residues. Per the germline V gene, CDR1 is MNHNS and CDR2 is SASEGT. The ends lost 8 bases at V and 0 bases at J; junction bases unmatched: 3. The CDR3: CASLGTSSYNEQFF. Written as DNA, the CDR3 is TGTGCCAGCCTCGGGACTAGCTCCTACAATGAGCAGTTCTTC.

This clonotype was observed at least ten times. The V and J genes are TRBV12-3 or TRBV12-4 and TRBJ1-1; D is unresolved. The CDR3 runs to 11 residues. V lost 11 bases to trimming and J lost 4 bases, with 11 bases between them. CDR3 in DNA: TGTGCCGTCGGGGTCGGCACTGAAGCTTTCTTT. The encoded protein is CAVGVGTEAFF.

The V gene is TRBV6-6, the J gene TRBJ1-3; no clear D gene. Germline lookup yields CDR1 MNHNY and CDR2 SVGAGI (reference sequence). The ends were cut back, 8 bases at V and 4 bases at J, with 15 bases in the middle. This CDR3 has 14 amino acids. DNA for the CDR3: TGTGCCAGCTGCCTCCCGGGGAAAGGAAACACCATATATTTT. Translating gives CASCLPGKGNTIYF.

This clonotype turned up a few times. The V gene is TRBV10-3, the J gene TRBJ2-1; 8 bases align to TRBD2. Germline-derived CDR1 and CDR2 are ENHRY and SYGVKD. The CDR3 sequence is 16 residues long. V lost 0 bases and J lost 7; bases outside the gene matches: 8. CDR3 amino acids: CAISESVRAGENEQFF. The CDR3 coding sequence is TGTGCCATCAGTGAGTCTGTGAGAGCGGGGGAGAATGAGCAGTTCTTC.

Concerning this clonotype itself: An end of the junction does not agree with germline; a read error may underlie this. The chain recombines TRBV7-7 with TRBJ2-1; D gene ambiguous. This CDR3 spans 13 amino acids. Germline V gene sequence: CDR1 SSHAT, CDR2 FNYEAQ (reference sequence). Here the CDR3 reads CASSLTWVGEQFF. CDR3 coding DNA: TGTGCTAGCAGCCTGACGTGGGTGGGGGAGCAGTTCTTC.

This clonotype has only a few counts. V usage is TRBV5-8 and J usage is TRBJ1-5; D is possibly TRBD1 (5 bases). The CDR3 totals 17 residues. Trimming removed 4 bases at V and 1 base at J, with 18 bases between. Germline CDR1 and CDR2: SGHTS and YDEGEE. The CDR3 sequence: CASSAVIFAGSNQPQHF. CDR3 in DNA: TGTGCCAGCAGCGCCGTTATATTTGCAGGGAGCAATCAGCCCCAGCATTTT.

This clonotype was detected ten times or more. The chain is built from TRBV20-1 and TRBJ1-6; 8 bases match TRBD1. The V and J ends lost 0 bases and 2 bases, in that order; junction bases with no gene match: 6. The germline V gene has CDR1 DFQATT and CDR2 SNEGSKA (reference sequence). This CDR3 is 17 amino acids long. The DNA of the CDR3 is TGCAGTGCTAGAGAACAGGACAGGGCAACCTATAATTCACCCCTCCACTTT. The encoded protein is CSAREQDRATYNSPLHF.

This clonotype was seen a few times. The chain combines TRBV18 with TRBJ1-1; D possibly corresponds to TRBD1 (6 bases). In germline, CDR1 is KGHSH, CDR2 LQKENI. This CDR3 is built from 15 residues. V was shortened by 3 bases and J by 2 bases, with 13 bases between the two germline ends. The CDR3 sequence is CASSPRQEGNTEAFF. In nucleotides, the CDR3 is TGTGCCAGCTCACCTCGACAGGAGGGAAACACTGAAGCTTTCTTT.

This clonotype appeared a single time. The junction does not match germline at one end; this may be a read error. This sequence joins TRBV4-1 and TRBJ2-7; the D is unclear. Germline V gene data show CDR1 as MGHRA and CDR2 as YSYEKL. CDR3 length: 13 amino acids. In nucleotides, the CDR3 is TGCGCCAGCAACCAAGGGAACGGTTACGAGCAGTACTTC. Protein: CASNQGNGYEQYF.

This clonotype turned up a few times. V gene TRBV20-1 combines with J gene TRBJ2-1; 8 bases align to TRBD2. Germline V lookup: CDR1 DFQATT, CDR2 SNEGSKA (reference sequence). V shed 0 bases, J shed 3 bases, and the junction held 10 bases outside the gene matches. This CDR3 is built from 17 residues. The CDR3 sequence: CSARDSLSRGGYNEQFF. DNA for the CDR3: TGCAGTGCTAGAGACTCCCTGTCCCGGGGGGGCTACAATGAGCAGTTCTTC.

The chain recombines TRBV27 with TRBJ2-1; 8 bases line up with TRBD2. The CDR3 covers 15 residues. The germline V gene has CDR1 MNHEY and CDR2 SMNVEV (reference sequence). V lost 7 bases and J lost 4; bases outside the gene matches: 9. The CDR3: CASTRGVAGYNEQFF. DNA of the CDR3: TGTGCCAGCACCCGAGGGGTAGCGGGGTACAATGAGCAGTTCTTC.

This clonotype has more than one count but fewer than ten. This sequence joins TRBV6-5 and TRBJ2-4, with D maybe TRBD1 (6 bases). The ends were cut back, 4 bases at V and 14 bases at J, with 21 bases in the middle. Germline lookup yields CDR1 MNHEY and CDR2 SVGAGI. CDR3 size: 14 residues. The CDR3 bases are TGTGCCAGCAGTTCCACCGGGACACCCCCAGTGGAGTACTTC. This encodes CASSSTGTPPVEYF.

J is TRBJ2-1 and V is TRBV7-9, with a tentative D call TRBD1 (6 bases). Germline CDR1 and CDR2: SEHNR and FQNEAQ (reference sequence). V was cut by 6 bases and J by 10 bases, with 19 bases left in between. This CDR3 comprises 14 residues. CDR3 nucleotide sequence: TGTGCCAGCAGTTCAGGACAGCAAAGCGGAGAGCAGTTCTTC. As protein: CASSSGQQSGEQFF.

This clonotype was seen ten or more times. The chain links TRBV12-3 or TRBV12-4 to TRBJ1-1; D remains ambiguous. The CDR3 has 14 residues. V was clipped by 10 bases and J by 5 bases, with 20 bases between them. For the CDR3, the DNA is TGTGCCACCGGTAGAAACCCGACGGGGACTGAAGCTTTCTTT. Translating gives CATGRNPTGTEAFF.

This clonotype has at least ten counts. The CDR3 sequence is CASSYGGGRTEAFF. The CDR3 bases are TGTGCCAGCAGTTACGGGGGGGGACGGACTGAAGCTTTCTTT. The V call is TRBV6-5, the J call TRBJ1-1; D possibly corresponds to TRBD1 (5 bases). V lost 2 bases and J lost 5, with 12 bases in between. CDR3 length: 14 amino acids. Germline CDR1 is MNHEY and CDR2 is SVGAGI.

This clonotype was detected ten times or more. This chain joins TRBV12-3 or TRBV12-4 and TRBJ2-7; the D is unclear. This CDR3 comprises 10 residues. V was shortened by 8 bases and J by 2 bases, with 4 bases between the two germline ends. The CDR3 DNA reads TGTGCCAGCGGGACCTACGAGCAGTACTTC. Amino acids: CASGTYEQYF.

The rearrangement uses TRBV7-3 and TRBJ2-7; 9 bases line up with TRBD2. The germline CDR1 and CDR2 sequences are SGHTA and FQGTGA. CDR3 length: 16 amino acids. V lost 5 bases, J lost 2 bases, and 10 bases stayed unmatched. Written as DNA, the CDR3 is TGTGCCAGCAGCGAGTTTGGCGGGGGGGCCGCCTACGAGCAGTACTTC. This translates into CASSEFGGGAAYEQYF.

This clonotype has a handful of counts. The chain is built from TRBV4-1 and TRBJ2-7; unclear D gene. CDR3 length: 13 amino acids. V gave up 2 bases and J gave up 3 bases, with 8 bases separating them. The germline V gene encodes CDR1 MGHRA and CDR2 YSYEKL. CDR3 region: CASSQQDGYEQYF. DNA of the CDR3: TGCGCCAGCAGCCAACAGGACGGCTACGAGCAGTACTTC.

This clonotype was seen only a few times. This chain uses TRBV20-1 with TRBJ1-5; D remains unclear. Trimming stripped 3 bases from V and 3 bases from J, with 12 bases between. CDR3 length equals 14 residues. CDR1 is DFQATT, CDR2 SNEGSKA, per germline (reference sequence). DNA of the CDR3: TGCAGTGCTAGCCCCCCCGAGTACAATCAGCCCCAGCATTTT. This codes for CSASPPEYNQPQHF.

This clonotype was observed a few times. The J gene is TRBJ1-6, the V gene TRBV9; D gene ambiguous. V was cut by 4 bases and J by 7 bases, with 15 bases left in between. Germline V gene sequence: CDR1 SGDLS, CDR2 YYNGEE. The CDR3 contains 15 residues. CDR3 residues: CASSPRGVPNSPLHF. DNA for the CDR3: TGTGCCAGCAGCCCTCGCGGGGTACCAAATTCACCCCTCCACTTT. Drawing the rest from reference TRBV9 and TRBJ1-6, the complete variable domain is DSGVTQTPKHLITATGQRVTLRCSPRSGDLSVYWYQQSLDQGLQFLIQYYNGEERAKGNILERFSAQQFPDLHSELNLSSLELGDSALYFCASSPRGVPNSPLHFGNGTRLTVT.

This clonotype was counted many times. V is TRBV6-1 and J is TRBJ2-5; D is tentatively TRBD1 or TRBD2 (6 bases each). V was cut by 7 bases and J by 2 bases, with 26 bases left in between. The CDR3 length is 18 residues. From germline, CDR1 is MNHNS and CDR2 SASEGT. The DNA for the CDR3 is TGTGCCAGCACCGGAAGGGGGGCTGGACCGCCGGTTCAAGAGACCCAGTACTTC. The encoded protein is CASTGRGAGPPVQETQYF.